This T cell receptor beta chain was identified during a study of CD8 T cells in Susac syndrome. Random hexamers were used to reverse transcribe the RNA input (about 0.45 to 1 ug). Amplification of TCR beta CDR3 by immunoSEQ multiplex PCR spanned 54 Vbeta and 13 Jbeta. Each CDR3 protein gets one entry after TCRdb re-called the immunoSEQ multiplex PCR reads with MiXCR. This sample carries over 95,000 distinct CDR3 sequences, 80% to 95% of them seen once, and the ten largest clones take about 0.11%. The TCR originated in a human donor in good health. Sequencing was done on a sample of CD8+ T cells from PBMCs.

CDR3: CASSSAGRANSPLHF. The CDR3 DNA is TGTGCCAGCAGTTCGGCGGGCAGAGCTAATTCACCCCTCCACTTT. The rearrangement links TRBV7-2 to TRBJ1-6, with D unclear. Between the trimmed V and J ends, which lost 6 bases and 6 bases, there was a span of 15 bases. Germline values: CDR1 SGHTA, CDR2 FQGNSA. This CDR3 is built from 15 residues.